Below are 11 T cell receptor beta chains sequenced from a single sample in a study of metastatic and nonmetastatic thyroid tumors. TCRdb reprocessed the PCR reads using MiXCR. The sample includes more than 9,500 clones, around 25% seen only once; the top ten take 20% to 25%. The entire patient cohort was treatment-naive prior to thyroid surgery. Sequenced material: adjacent normal tissue. Every receptor here comes from a male donor with papillary thyroid cancer or a benign thyroid nodule (not recorded which). Some clones in this sample may be carry-over from other donors' samples.

J is TRBJ2-7 and V is TRBV6-2 or TRBV6-3, with D possibly matching TRBD2 (6 bases). Per the germline V gene, CDR1 is MNHEY and CDR2 is SVGEGT. Trimming removed 5 bases from V and 6 bases from J, with 11 bases in between. The CDR3 is made up of 12 amino acids. CDR3 bases: TGTGCCAGCAGTAAATTAGCGGTCGAGCAGTACTTC. Translated, it gives CASSKLAVEQYF.

Here the CDR3 reads CASSQDRQGAAYEQYF. The CDR3 coding sequence is TGCGCCAGCAGCCAAGATCGACAGGGGGCAGCGTACGAGCAGTACTTC. J is TRBJ2-7 and V is TRBV4-3; 10 bases line up with TRBD1. J gave up 4 bases and V 0 bases, and 6 bases lay outside the gene matches. Germline V lookup: CDR1 LGHNA, CDR2 YSLEER. This CDR3 is 16 amino acids long.

The chain joins TRBV5-1 to TRBJ1-1; D might be TRBD1 (6 bases). The V gene lost 4 bases and the J gene lost 11 bases, with 18 bases spanning the gap. Germline V lookup: CDR1 SGHRS, CDR2 YFSETQ. The length of the CDR3 is 13 residues. This CDR3 reads CASSPGGGGEAFF. CDR3 DNA sequence: TGCGCCAGCAGCCCCGGGGGCGGAGGGGAGGCTTTCTTT.

This clone was counted between two and nine times. The chain carries TRBV27 and TRBJ2-3; D is tentatively TRBD1 or TRBD2 (5 bases each). CDR1 and CDR2 (germline): MNHEY, SMNVEV (reference sequence). This CDR3 region has 13 residues. V was cut by 7 bases and J by 5 bases, with 13 bases left in between. CDR3 DNA sequence: TGTGCCAGCATAACAGGAGCGGTAGATACGCAGTATTTT. This gives the protein CASITGAVDTQYF.

This rearrangement joins TRBV9 to TRBJ1-6; the D gene is possibly TRBD1 (5 bases). This CDR3 is 11 amino acids long. Germline lookup yields CDR1 SGDLS and CDR2 YYNGEE. V was pared by 9 bases and J by 8 bases, with 9 bases between. CDR3 loop: CAIRGDSPLHF. DNA of the CDR3: TGTGCCATACGAGGGGATTCACCCCTCCACTTT.

In this sample, this clone turned up many times. This rearrangement joins TRBV15 to TRBJ2-3; D unresolved. Trimming removed 2 bases at V and 4 bases at J, with 7 bases between. Germline V lookup: CDR1 LNHNV, CDR2 YYDKDF (reference sequence). The CDR3 is 13 residues long. CDR3 sequence: CATSRQVADTQYF. DNA of the CDR3: TGTGCCACCAGCAGACAGGTGGCAGATACGCAGTATTTT.

The chain uses TRBV30 and TRBJ1-2; maybe TRBD1 (5 bases). V was pared by 3 bases and J by 5 bases, with 10 bases between. The length of the CDR3 is 12 residues. The germline V gene has CDR1 GTSNPN and CDR2 SVGIG (reference sequence). This CDR3 is CAWRDQGYGYTF. In nucleotides, the CDR3 is TGTGCCTGGAGGGATCAGGGTTATGGCTACACCTTC.

This clone occurred many times. V gene TRBV3-1 combines with J gene TRBJ1-2, with TRBD1 as a possible D gene (5 bases). The CDR3 consists of 15 residues. Germline V gene data show CDR1 as LGHDT and CDR2 as YNNKEL (reference sequence). The ends were cut back, 5 bases at V and 4 bases at J, with 17 bases in the middle. The CDR3 protein is CASSAQSWGTYGYTF. The DNA of the CDR3 is TGTGCCAGCAGCGCCCAGTCTTGGGGGACCTATGGCTACACCTTC. The full variable domain, rest sourced from reference TRBV3-1 and TRBJ1-2, is DTAVSQTPKYLVTQMGNDKSIKCEQNLGHDTMYWYKQDSKKFLKIMFSYNNKELIINETVPNRFSPKSPDKAHLNLHINSLELGDSAVYFCASSAQSWGTYGYTFGSGTRLTVV.

This clone is termed medium-sized. Here the CDR3 reads CASSSAAGSYGYTF. CDR3 sequence (DNA): TGTGCCAGCAGCTCAGCAGCGGGTTCCTATGGCTACACCTTC. The chain combines TRBV9 with TRBJ1-2; D ambiguous. V was clipped by 4 bases and J by 4 bases, with 14 bases between them. Looked up from germline, CDR1 is SGDLS and CDR2 is YYNGEE. The length of the CDR3 is 14 residues.

Concerning this clone itself: A clone one base away is much larger, so this may be a read error. The sample has other DNA sequences that encode this CDR3 too. The chain employs TRBV30 and TRBJ2-1; D uncertain. Germline-derived CDR1 and CDR2 are GTSNPN and SVGIG (reference sequence). This CDR3 contains 12 residues. CDR3 sequence (DNA): TGCGCCTGGAGCCCGTCCTACAATGAGCAGTTCTTC. This sequence encodes CAWSPSYNEQFF.

The V call is TRBV5-1, the J call TRBJ2-7, with TRBD1 identical over 7 bases. The CDR3 extends over 13 amino acids. Per the germline V gene, CDR1 is SGHRS and CDR2 is YFSETQ. The V gene end was trimmed by 3 bases and the J gene end by 2 bases; junction bases not matched to a gene: 2. CDR3 sequence: CASSSQGAYEQYF. The CDR3 coding sequence is TGCGCCAGCAGCTCCCAGGGGGCCTACGAGCAGTACTTC.